This T cell receptor (beta chain) was documented in a study of T-cell memory formation after mild COVID-19. At the level of the study: TCR clusters were largely donor specific.

TCRdb redid the calling of the 5' RACE reads with MiXCR, one entry per CDR3 protein. The table shows 90,000 to 120,000 distinct CDR3 sequences, with around 10% occurring only once. The CDR3 is 12 amino acids. Germline V gives CDR1 SGHDT, CDR2 YYEEEE. Losses at the gene ends were 4 bases for V and 6 bases for J; bases not matched to a gene: 3. Study-wide results and limits: Largely, contracting CD4+ clones fell within CM and EM, and contracting CD8+ clones within EMRA.

A remark on this clonotype: Its cognate antigen is unknown.

Sequences were obtained from PBMCs or a T cell subset sorted from them (not recorded which). The chain employs TRBV5-6 and TRBJ2-7; 8 nucleotides line up with TRBD1. The source of this sequence is a man younger than 30 who had mild COVID-19 (a few samples of this study predate the infection). Cell type and time point are not known. CDR3 sequence reads: CASSQTGAEQYF. The CDR3 bases are TGTGCCAGCAGCCAGACAGGGGCCGAGCAGTACTTC.